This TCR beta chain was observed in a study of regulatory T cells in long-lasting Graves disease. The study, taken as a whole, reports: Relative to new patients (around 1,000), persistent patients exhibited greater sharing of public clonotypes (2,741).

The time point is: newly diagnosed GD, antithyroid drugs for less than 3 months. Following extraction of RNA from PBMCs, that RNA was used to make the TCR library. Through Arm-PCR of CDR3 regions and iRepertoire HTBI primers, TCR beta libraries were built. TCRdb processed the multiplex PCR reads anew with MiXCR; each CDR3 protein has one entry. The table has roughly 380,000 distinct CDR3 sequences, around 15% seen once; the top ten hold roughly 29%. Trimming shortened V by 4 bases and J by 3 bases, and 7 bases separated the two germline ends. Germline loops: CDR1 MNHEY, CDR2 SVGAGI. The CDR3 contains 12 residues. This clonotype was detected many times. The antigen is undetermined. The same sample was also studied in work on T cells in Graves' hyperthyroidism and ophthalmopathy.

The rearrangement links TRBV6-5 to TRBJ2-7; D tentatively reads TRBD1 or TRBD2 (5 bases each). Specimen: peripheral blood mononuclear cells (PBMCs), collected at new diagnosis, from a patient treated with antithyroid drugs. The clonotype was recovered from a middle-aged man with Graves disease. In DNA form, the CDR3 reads TGTGCCAGCAGTTGGGACGGCTACGAGCAGTACTTC. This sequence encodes CASSWDGYEQYF.